This TCR beta chain is from a study of radiotherapy plus CTLA-4 blockade in lung cancer. Looking at the study overall: There were objective responses in roughly a sixth of patients, and roughly 32% had disease control. Study outcomes and limitations: Early blood T cell clone dynamics, with interferon-beta, were reported to best predict response. In blood, tumor-derived TCR clones expanded after radiotherapy plus ipilimumab.

The CDR3 runs 15 residues. J was trimmed by 4 bases and V by 7 bases; bases with no gene match: 8. Looked up from germline, CDR1 is LNHDA and CDR2 is SQIVND (reference sequence). With regard to this clone: Its target is not known.

Only in-frame clones appear in the TCRdb table, and some are missing; sequencing was by immunoSEQ multiplex PCR. The sample has 95,000 to 150,000 clones, around 89% seen once. V and J are TRBV19 and TRBJ2-1; 9 nucleotides align to TRBD2. This TCR derives from a human donor with non-small cell lung cancer that progressed on radiotherapy plus ipilimumab. Specimen: peripheral blood, collected from a patient treated with radiotherapy plus ipilimumab. The DNA of the CDR3 is TGTGCCAGTATAGGCGGGAGGGCCGGATACAATGAGCAGTTCTTC. Translated, it gives CASIGGRAGYNEQFF.